Listed below are T cell receptor beta chains from one sample, sequenced in a study of shared clonotypes between healthy human individuals. Only in-frame clones appear in the TCRdb table, and some are missing; sequencing was by immunoSEQ multiplex PCR. Of roughly 2.2 million clones in the sample, 85% to 95% were seen once. Sequencing used naive CD4+ T cells from PBMCs. Receptors originate from a young man in good health. Some clones in this sample may be carry-over from other donors' samples. CDR3s include the opening cysteine and the closing phenylalanine or tryptophan. D genes are given only for firm matches. A row's size may be missing; if present it is once, few, many or a size class.

J gene,V gene,CDR3 length,D gene,clone size,CDR3 protein,CDR3 DNA
TRBJ2-1,TRBV28,16,TRBD2,NA,CASSSLRLAGLDEQFF,TGTGCCAGCAGTTCCCTTCGACTAGCGGGATTGGATGAGCAGTTCTTC
TRBJ1-1,TRBV18,16,NA,NA,CASSPLTLMTDTEAFF,TGTGCCAGCTCACCACTAACTCTCATGACGGACACTGAAGCTTTCTTT
TRBJ2-7,TRBV5-1,15,NA,NA,CASSLVVGGNYEQYF,TGCGCCAGCAGCTTGGTCGTTGGGGGAAACTACGAGCAGTACTTC
TRBJ2-3,TRBV11-1,15,NA,NA,CASSLRIQTTDTQYF,TGTGCCAGCAGCCTTAGAATACAGACTACAGATACGCAGTATTTT
TRBJ1-1,TRBV5-4,14,NA,NA,CASSTAGTNTEAFF,TGTGCCAGCAGCACTGCAGGTACGAACACTGAAGCTTTCTTT
TRBJ2-3,TRBV15,15,NA,NA,CATSWTSTLGDTQYF,TGTGCCACCAGCTGGACATCAACCCTAGGGGATACGCAGTATTTT
TRBJ2-1,TRBV7-6,13,NA,NA,CASSSSSYNEQFF,TGTGCCAGCAGCTCTAGCTCCTACAATGAGCAGTTCTTC
TRBJ1-3,TRBV5-1,16,NA,once,CASSLEAGQAGNTIYF,TGCGCCAGCAGCTTGGAGGCGGGGCAGGCTGGAAACACCATATATTTT
TRBJ2-5,TRBV2,13,NA,NA,CASSQQNQETQYF,TGTGCCAGCAGTCAACAGAATCAAGAGACCCAGTACTTC
TRBJ2-3,TRBV7-2,17,TRBD2,NA,CASSLVLAGGLTDTQYF,TGTGCCAGCAGCTTAGTTCTAGCGGGGGGGCTCACAGATACGCAGTATTTT
TRBJ2-5,TRBV7-6,16,TRBD1,NA,CASSLAGQGAWETQYF,TGTGCCAGCAGCTTAGCGGGGCAGGGGGCATGGGAGACCCAGTACTTC
TRBJ2-5,TRBV5-8,16,TRBD2,NA,CASSSGTSGVQETQYF,TGTGCCAGCAGCTCTGGGACTAGCGGGGTACAAGAGACCCAGTACTTC
TRBJ1-5,TRBV6-6,15,TRBD1,NA,CATQWGQGSNQPQHF,TGTGCCACTCAATGGGGACAGGGAAGCAATCAGCCCCAGCATTTT
TRBJ2-3,TRBV29-1,14,TRBD2,once,CSASGGPSTDTQYF,TGCAGCGCTAGCGGGGGCCCAAGCACAGATACGCAGTATTTT
TRBJ1-5,TRBV6-5,14,NA,NA,CASSYGYSNQPQHF,TGTGCCAGCAGTTATGGGTATAGCAATCAGCCCCAGCATTTT
TRBJ1-2,TRBV28,14,NA,once,CASTSGDSIRGYTF,TGTGCCAGCACCTCCGGGGACTCGATACGCGGCTACACCTTC
TRBJ1-2,TRBV7-9,12,NA,NA,CASSLDSYGYTF,TGTGCCAGCAGCTTAGACAGCTATGGCTACACCTTC
TRBJ1-2,TRBV28,14,NA,few,CASSLQRQGYGYTF,TGTGCCAGCAGTTTGCAGAGACAAGGATATGGCTACACCTTC
TRBJ1-1,TRBV19,12,NA,NA,CASRLGAGEAFF,TGTGCCAGTAGGCTAGGAGCCGGAGAAGCTTTCTTT
TRBJ2-3,TRBV15,15,NA,NA,CATSREPGTMDTQYF,TGTGCCACCAGCAGAGAGCCGGGGACAATGGATACGCAGTATTTT
TRBJ2-1,TRBV30,11,TRBD2,NA,CGLAGFNEQFF,TGCGGACTAGCGGGATTCAATGAGCAGTTCTTC
TRBJ2-4,TRBV6-5,14,NA,NA,CASSYIGTKNIQYF,TGTGCCAGCAGTTACATTGGGACCAAAAACATTCAGTACTTC
TRBJ1-3,TRBV2,11,NA,NA,CASSEVYTIYF,TGTGCCAGCAGTGAAGTATACACCATATATTTT
TRBJ1-5,TRBV15,15,NA,NA,CATSRQPQGHQPQHF,TGTGCCACCAGCAGACAACCGCAGGGCCATCAGCCCCAGCATTTT
TRBJ1-1,TRBV13,15,NA,NA,CASSYKWVSNTEAFF,TGTGCCAGCAGCTATAAGTGGGTTTCGAACACTGAAGCTTTCTTT
TRBJ1-2,TRBV10-3,14,NA,NA,CAISGRAQNYGYTF,TGTGCCATCAGTGGACGGGCCCAGAACTATGGCTACACCTTC
TRBJ1-2,TRBV19,12,NA,few,CASSRNNYGYTF,TGTGCCAGTAGTCGAAATAACTATGGCTACACCTTC
TRBJ2-1,TRBV5-4,14,NA,NA,CASSFGGQVEEQFF,TGTGCCAGCAGCTTTGGAGGGCAGGTTGAGGAGCAGTTCTTC
TRBJ2-5,TRBV6-5,15,NA,NA,CASSYSMAAQETQYF,TGTGCCAGCAGTTACTCTATGGCGGCCCAAGAGACCCAGTACTTC
TRBJ1-1,TRBV29-1,16,TRBD1,NA,CSVAGGSLYRYTEAFF,TGCAGCGTTGCAGGGGGCAGCCTTTATAGATACACTGAAGCTTTCTTT
TRBJ2-7,TRBV2,14,NA,NA,CASNSQTTAPTRYF,TGTGCCAGCAATTCACAGACGACTGCACCTACGAGGTATTTC
TRBJ2-7,TRBV5-1,12,NA,NA,CASSRDITEQYF,TGCGCCAGCAGCCGAGACATCACCGAGCAGTACTTC
TRBJ2-3,TRBV29-1,12,NA,NA,CSVGGSTDTQYF,TGCAGCGTTGGAGGGAGCACAGATACGCAGTATTTT
TRBJ2-7,TRBV7-3,13,NA,NA,CASSLNAAYEQYF,TGTGCCAGCAGCTTAAACGCGGCCTACGAGCAGTACTTC
TRBJ2-3,TRBV30,13,NA,NA,CAWRGPGTDTQYF,TGTGCCTGGAGGGGCCCGGGCACAGATACGCAGTATTTT
TRBJ1-4,TRBV28,12,NA,NA,CASSLSGEKLFF,TGTGCCAGCAGTTTATCGGGGGAAAAACTGTTTTTT
TRBJ2-5,TRBV6-1,14,NA,once,CATWLDGHGETQYF,TGTGCCACCTGGCTGGATGGACACGGGGAGACCCAGTACTTC
TRBJ2-7,TRBV19,15,TRBD1,NA,CASSTPGQGPYEQYF,TGTGCCAGTAGTACCCCGGGACAGGGTCCCTACGAGCAGTACTTC
TRBJ1-1,TRBV19,16,TRBD1,NA,CASSIARTGMNTEAFF,TGTGCCAGTAGTATCGCCCGGACAGGGATGAACACTGAAGCTTTCTTT
TRBJ2-7,TRBV5-1,14,TRBD1,NA,CASSYGQGDYEQYF,TGCGCCAGCAGCTATGGACAGGGGGACTACGAGCAGTACTTC
TRBJ1-4,TRBV5-8,15,NA,few,CASSFRTVGNEKLFF,TGTGCCAGCAGCTTTCGGACTGTGGGTAATGAAAAACTGTTTTTT
TRBJ2-6,TRBV7-3,15,NA,NA,CASSPTYSGANVLTF,TGTGCCAGCAGCCCGACCTATTCTGGGGCCAACGTCCTGACTTTC
TRBJ2-2,TRBV18,14,NA,NA,CASSPPGSTGELFF,TGTGCCAGCTCACCACCGGGGTCGACCGGGGAGCTGTTTTTT
TRBJ2-3,TRBV9,17,TRBD1,NA,CASSVGGTGGYQATQYF,TGTGCCAGCAGCGTAGGCGGGACAGGGGGTTATCAAGCTACGCAGTATTTT
TRBJ1-1,TRBV15,14,NA,NA,CATSSRGVNTEAFF,TGTGCCACCAGCAGCAGAGGGGTGAACACTGAAGCTTTCTTT